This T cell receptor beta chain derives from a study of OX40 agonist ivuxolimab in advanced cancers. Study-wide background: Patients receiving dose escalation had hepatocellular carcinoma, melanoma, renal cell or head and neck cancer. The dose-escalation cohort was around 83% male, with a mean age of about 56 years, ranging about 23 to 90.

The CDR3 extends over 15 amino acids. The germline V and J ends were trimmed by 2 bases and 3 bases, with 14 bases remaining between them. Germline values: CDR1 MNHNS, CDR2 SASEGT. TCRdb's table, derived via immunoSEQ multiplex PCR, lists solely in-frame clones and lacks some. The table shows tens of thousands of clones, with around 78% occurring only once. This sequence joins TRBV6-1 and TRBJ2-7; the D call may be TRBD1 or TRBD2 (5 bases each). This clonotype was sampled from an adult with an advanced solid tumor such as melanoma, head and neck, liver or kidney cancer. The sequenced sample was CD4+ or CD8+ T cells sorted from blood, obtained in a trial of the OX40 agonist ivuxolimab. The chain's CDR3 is CASSETRDRSYEQYF. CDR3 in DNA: TGTGCCAGCAGTGAAACCCGGGACCGCAGCTACGAGCAGTACTTC.